These 30 T cell receptor beta chains came from one sample sequenced in a study of T cell responses to AZD1222 COVID-19 vaccine (dated by TCRdb to the early 2020s). This sample's time point label indicates: baseline before first vaccination. The library was generated by the immunoSEQ multiplex PCR assay. TCRdb re-hosts the immuneACCESS table, in-frame sequences only. Its copies lack some clones; in the studies checked, an unresolved V gene accounts for under half of them, and the cause for the rest is not known. This specimen's table enumerates 150,000 or so clones. The ten largest clones take up about 2% of the sample. Sequenced input: peripheral blood. The source of these receptors is an adult in good health.

The chain joins TRBV7-9 to TRBJ1-1; 7 bases fit TRBD1. The CDR3 extends over 14 amino acids. The V segment lost 2 bases and the J segment 4 bases; nucleotides outside the gene matches: 4. CDR1 and CDR2 (germline): SEHNR, FQNEAQ (reference sequence). CDR3 in DNA: TGTGCCAGCAGCTTACAGGGGGAGGTCACTGAAGCTTTCTTT. Translation: CASSLQGEVTEAFF.

The V and J genes are TRBV5-6 and TRBJ1-5, with a weak D call TRBD1 (5 bases). Germline loops: CDR1 SGHDT, CDR2 YYEEEE. The CDR3 runs to 13 residues. Trimming took off 1 base at V and 5 bases at J, with 7 bases between the two ends. In nucleotides, the CDR3 is TGTGCCAGCAGCTTGTCAGGGCATCAGCCCCAGCATTTT. This sequence encodes CASSLSGHQPQHF.

J is TRBJ1-5 and V is TRBV19; D is perhaps TRBD1 (5 bases). The germline CDR1 and CDR2 sequences are LNHDA and SQIVND (reference sequence). This CDR3 is 15 amino acids long. Trimming pared 3 bases from V and 9 bases from J, leaving 18 bases between. CDR3 protein: CASSMSPQGEWPQHF. The CDR3 coding sequence is TGTGCCAGTAGTATGTCCCCGCAGGGCGAATGGCCCCAGCATTTT.

The J gene is TRBJ2-3, the V gene TRBV20-1, with D perhaps given as TRBD1 or TRBD2 (5 bases each). The CDR3 extends over 11 amino acids. Germline V gene sequence: CDR1 DFQATT, CDR2 SNEGSKA (reference sequence). CDR3: CGGTSTDTQYF. The CDR3 DNA reads TGCGGGGGTACTAGCACAGATACGCAGTATTTT.

This sequence joins TRBV7-2 and TRBJ1-6; tentatively, D is TRBD1 (6 bases). CDR1 is SGHTA and CDR2 is FQGNSA in the germline V gene. Trimming removed 6 bases from V and 0 bases from J, with 12 bases in between. This CDR3 contains 16 residues. In DNA form, the CDR3 reads TGTGCCAGCAGACGGGACACATCCTCCTATAATTCACCCCTCCACTTT. This encodes CASRRDTSSYNSPLHF.

The V call is TRBV19, the J call TRBJ1-5; 8 bases are a match to TRBD1. V dropped 5 bases and J dropped 2; count of bases not matched to a gene: 8. CDR3 length: 16 amino acids. Germline CDR1 and CDR2: LNHDA and SQIVND (reference sequence). The CDR3 coding sequence is TGTGCCAGTAGTGCCACGACAGGGGTCGGCAATCAGCCCCAGCATTTT. The encoded protein is CASSATTGVGNQPQHF.

The genes are TRBV12-3 or TRBV12-4 and TRBJ2-2; D gene uncertain. This CDR3 comprises 13 residues. The V gene lost 5 bases and the J gene lost 1 base, with 5 bases spanning the gap. CDR3 bases: TGTGCCAGCAGTGGGGTGAACACCGGGGAGCTGTTTTTT. Its protein is CASSGVNTGELFF.

The DNA for the CDR3 is TGTGCCAGCAGTTTAGCGGGGACCTACGAGCAGTACTTC. Amino acids: CASSLAGTYEQYF. This rearrangement joins TRBV12-3 or TRBV12-4 to TRBJ2-7; D is unclear. CDR3 size: 13 residues. The V and J ends lost 0 bases and 2 bases respectively, with 5 bases between them.

The chain joins TRBV9 to TRBJ1-2, with 12 bases that match TRBD1. V trimming: 4 bases; J trimming: 2 bases; junction bases outside the gene matches: 15. The germline gives CDR1 SGDLS, CDR2 YYNGEE. The CDR3 covers 19 residues. The CDR3: CASSPYLPGQGARNYGYTF. The DNA for the CDR3 is TGTGCCAGCAGCCCATACCTACCGGGACAGGGGGCAAGGAACTATGGCTACACCTTC.

The V gene is TRBV28, the J gene TRBJ2-3; perhaps TRBD1 as D (6 bases). Trimming pared 6 bases from V and 6 bases from J, leaving 10 bases between. The length of the CDR3 is 12 residues. CDR1 and CDR2 from the germline V gene are MDHEN and SYDVKM. CDR3 protein: CASSLDSDTQYF. The CDR3 DNA is TGTGCCAGCAGCTTGGACAGCGATACGCAGTATTTT. Looking up the rest from reference TRBV28 and TRBJ2-3 gives the full variable domain: DVKVTQSSRYLVKRTGEKVFLECVQDMDHENMFWYRQDPGLGLRLIYFSYDVKMKEKGDIPEGYSVSREKKERFSLILESASTNQTSMYLCASSLDSDTQYFGPGTRLTVL.

CDR3 in amino acids: CASSRTSDTEAFF. The CDR3 region has the DNA TGTGCCAGTAGCCGGACAAGCGACACTGAAGCTTTCTTT. The V call is TRBV19, the J call TRBJ1-1, with D possibly being TRBD1 (5 bases). The V end lost 6 bases, the J end lost 3 bases, and 11 bases lay between the germline ends. Germline assignment: CDR1 LNHDA and CDR2 SQIVND (reference sequence). This CDR3 is built from 13 residues.

The V and J genes are TRBV3-1 (or the pseudogene TRBV3-2) and TRBJ2-2; D may be TRBD1 (5 bases). Germline V CDR1 and CDR2: LGHDT, YNNKEL (reference sequence). V gave up 4 bases and J gave up 0 bases, with 9 bases separating them. This CDR3 has 15 residues. This CDR3 reads CASSRGHANTGELFF. The CDR3 DNA reads TGTGCCAGCAGCCGCGGACATGCGAACACCGGGGAGCTGTTTTTT.

This chain connects TRBV7-2 to TRBJ2-7; TRBD1 matches 7 bases. Unmatched junction bases numbered 4, after V lost 3 bases and J lost 2 bases. The CDR3 loop spans 14 amino acids. Per germline, CDR1 SGHTA and CDR2 FQGNSA. The CDR3 here is CASSFLGGTYEQYF. The CDR3 DNA is TGTGCCAGCAGCTTCTTAGGGGGCACCTACGAGCAGTACTTC.

The CDR3 sequence is CASSVGRAIQETQYF. CDR3 DNA sequence: TGTGCCAGCAGCGTAGGCAGGGCCATTCAAGAGACCCAGTACTTC. The chain combines TRBV9 with TRBJ2-5; D is perhaps TRBD1 (5 bases). This CDR3 spans 15 amino acids. Germline V lookup: CDR1 SGDLS, CDR2 YYNGEE. V gave up 0 bases and J gave up 2 bases, with 11 bases separating them.

V and J are TRBV10-1 and TRBJ1-5, with TRBD1 matching over 8 bases. In germline, CDR1 is WNHNN, CDR2 SYGVQD (reference sequence). CDR3 length equals 19 residues. V gave up 2 bases and J gave up 0 bases; unmatched junction bases: 12. CDR3 amino acids: CASSEAQGAVGCSNQPQHF. As DNA, the CDR3 is TGCGCCAGCAGTGAGGCGCAGGGGGCAGTTGGATGTAGCAATCAGCCCCAGCATTTT.

V and J are TRBV12-3 or TRBV12-4 and TRBJ2-7; TRBD1 might be the D (5 bases). V lost 3 bases to trimming and J lost 3 bases, with 9 bases between them. CDR3 length: 13 residues. The CDR3 DNA follows: TGTGCCAGCAGTTTGGACACAGGCTACGAGCAGTACTTC. It yields the protein CASSLDTGYEQYF.

The chain links TRBV4-2 to TRBJ1-2; D possibly corresponds to TRBD1 (5 bases). V was cut by 1 base and J by 7 bases, with 16 bases left in between. CDR3 length: 15 amino acids. Per the germline V gene, CDR1 is LGHNA and CDR2 is YNFKEQ. CDR3 residues: CASSQAVTGGVGYTF. The CDR3 DNA reads TGTGCCAGCAGCCAAGCCGTTACCGGAGGGGTTGGCTACACCTTC.

V gene TRBV27 combines with J gene TRBJ1-4; no clear D. This CDR3 is 13 amino acids long. Trimming left V 10 bases short and J 4 bases short, with 13 bases between. Germline V gene sequence: CDR1 MNHEY, CDR2 SMNVEV (reference sequence). This CDR3 reads CANEALSNEKLFF. In DNA, the CDR3 is TGTGCCAACGAGGCATTAAGTAATGAAAAACTGTTTTTT.

The chain employs TRBV6-1 and TRBJ1-4; D possibly corresponds to TRBD1 (6 bases). This CDR3 has 16 amino acids. Germline-derived CDR1 and CDR2 are MNHNS and SASEGT. Trimming pared 2 bases from V and 8 bases from J, leaving 18 bases between. CDR3: CASSELTGRLGEKLFF. CDR3 nucleotide sequence: TGTGCCAGCAGTGAATTGACAGGACGGCTAGGGGAAAAACTGTTTTTT.

The chain combines TRBV9 with TRBJ2-1, with D uncertain. V was trimmed by 0 bases and J by 3 bases, leaving 10 bases between them. CDR3 length: 15 residues. Per germline, CDR1 SGDLS and CDR2 YYNGEE. The CDR3 protein is CASSVGGMVYNEQFF. The CDR3 DNA follows: TGTGCCAGCAGCGTAGGTGGTATGGTCTACAATGAGCAGTTCTTC.

The rearrangement uses TRBV6-2 or TRBV6-3 and TRBJ2-5; D unclear. The germline CDR1 and CDR2 sequences are MNHEY and SVGEGT. Trimming removed 0 bases at V and 5 bases at J, with 13 bases between. CDR3 length equals 15 residues. This CDR3 reads CASSYSPIPGETQYF. The CDR3 bases are TGTGCCAGCAGTTACTCTCCCATACCCGGGGAGACCCAGTACTTC.

The chain employs TRBV5-1 and TRBJ1-4; 9 nucleotides match TRBD1. Germline lookup yields CDR1 SGHRS and CDR2 YFSETQ. The CDR3 is 14 residues long. Losses at the gene ends were 5 bases for V and 8 bases for J; bases not matched to a gene: 7. The CDR3 spells CASSTGGGEEKLFF. CDR3 DNA: TGCGCCAGCAGTACAGGGGGCGGAGAGGAAAAACTGTTTTTT.

The chain recombines TRBV19 with TRBJ2-5; no clear D gene. This CDR3 is built from 13 residues. V lost 3 bases and J lost 0, with 5 bases in between. Germline assignment: CDR1 LNHDA and CDR2 SQIVND (reference sequence). The CDR3 DNA reads as TGTGCCAGTAGTATGGGGTACCAAGAGACCCAGTACTTC. Encoded protein: CASSMGYQETQYF.

The chain carries TRBV3-1 (or the pseudogene TRBV3-2) and TRBJ2-2, with TRBD2 as a possible D gene (5 bases). The V end was cut by 4 bases, the J end by 6 bases, with 15 bases between. Germline lookup yields CDR1 LGHDT and CDR2 YNNKEL (reference sequence). The CDR3 is 15 residues long. In DNA form, the CDR3 reads TGTGCCAGCAGCCGGAGGTTGGGGATCGCCGGGGAGCTGTTTTTT. It is translated as CASSRRLGIAGELFF.

The chain is built from TRBV11-2 and TRBJ2-7, with unresolved D. Trimming removed 3 bases at V and 3 bases at J, with 6 bases between. Germline assignment: CDR1 SGHAT and CDR2 FQNNGV. The CDR3 is 12 residues long. The CDR3 DNA reads TGTGCCAGCAGCTTTTTGAGCTACGAGCAGTACTTC. It specifies CASSFLSYEQYF.

This chain links TRBV7-2 with TRBJ2-2; D remains unclear. This CDR3 has 14 residues. V was shortened by 5 bases and J by 1 base, with 8 bases between the two germline ends. In germline, CDR1 is SGHTA, CDR2 FQGNSA. CDR3: CASSPDGNTGELFF. CDR3 DNA: TGTGCCAGCAGCCCCGACGGGAACACCGGGGAGCTGTTTTTT.

This chain links TRBV20-1 with TRBJ1-6; no clear D. Germline V CDR1 and CDR2: DFQATT, SNEGSKA (reference sequence). This CDR3 has 16 amino acids. V was shortened by 3 bases and J by 0 bases, with 12 bases between the two germline ends. The CDR3 is CSASLGSSSYNSPLHF. CDR3 nucleotides: TGCAGTGCTAGTCTGGGTTCGAGCTCCTATAATTCACCCCTCCACTTT.

This chain connects TRBV7-9 to TRBJ1-2; TRBD1 matches at 7 bases. The CDR3 is made up of 14 amino acids. V lost 5 bases, J lost 8 bases, and 11 bases stayed unmatched. CDR1 and CDR2 from the germline V gene are SEHNR and FQNEAQ (reference sequence). CDR3 nucleotides: TGTGCCAGCAGCAACGACAGGGCGTCTTGGGGCTACACCTTC. Protein sequence: CASSNDRASWGYTF. Based on the CDR3 plus reference TRBV7-9 and TRBJ1-2, the full variable domain is DTGVSQNPRHKITKRGQNVTFRCDPISEHNRLYWYRQTLGQGPEFLTYFQNEAQLEKSRLLSDRFSAERPKGSFSTLEIQRTEQGDSAMYLCASSNDRASWGYTFGSGTRLTVV.

The rearrangement uses TRBV9 and TRBJ1-3; tentative D call: TRBD1 (6 bases). Germline V gene lookup returns CDR1 SGDLS and CDR2 YYNGEE. V was clipped by 4 bases and J by 0 bases, with 11 bases between them. The CDR3 totals 15 residues. For the CDR3, the DNA is TGTGCCAGCAGCAAAACAGGGCCCTCTGGAAACACCATATATTTT. Its protein product is CASSKTGPSGNTIYF.

The rearrangement uses TRBV3-1 (or the pseudogene TRBV3-2) and TRBJ2-1; D may be TRBD2 (7 bases). This CDR3 is built from 15 residues. Germline CDR1 is LGHDT and CDR2 is YNNKEL (reference sequence). V shed 1 base and J shed 4 bases, with 11 bases lying between them. Here the CDR3 DNA reads TGTGCCAGCAGCCAAGGTGGGGGGGCTTACAATGAGCAGTTCTTC. Translated, it gives CASSQGGGAYNEQFF.